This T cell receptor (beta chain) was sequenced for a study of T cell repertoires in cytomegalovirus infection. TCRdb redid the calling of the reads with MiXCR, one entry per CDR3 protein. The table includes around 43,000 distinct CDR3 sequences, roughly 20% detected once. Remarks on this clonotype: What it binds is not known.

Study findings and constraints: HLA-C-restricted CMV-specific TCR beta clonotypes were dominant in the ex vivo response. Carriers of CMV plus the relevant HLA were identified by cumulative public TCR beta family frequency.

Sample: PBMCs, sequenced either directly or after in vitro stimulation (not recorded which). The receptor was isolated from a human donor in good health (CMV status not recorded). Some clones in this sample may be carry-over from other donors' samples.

CDR3 in DNA: TGTGCCAGCACCGAAGTGGACAGGGACGGATCACCCCTCCACTTT. Residues: CASTEVDRDGSPLHF. The rearrangement links TRBV2 to TRBJ1-6, with 8 bases lining up with TRBD1. Germline CDR1 SNHLY, CDR2 FYNNEI. The CDR3 loop spans 15 amino acids. Unmatched junction bases numbered 12, after V lost 7 bases and J lost 10 bases.